This is a list of T cell receptor beta chains from one sample in a study of blood T cell repertoires in COVID-19. The protocol was immunoSEQ multiplex PCR, while the TCRdb copy is restricted to in-frame clones and leaves out a portion. The sample holds some 250,000 clones, approximately 82% seen once. Input material: PBMCs or T cells enriched from blood (not recorded which). The source is a man aged 40-50 years who had recovered from COVID-19. The CDR3 runs from the conserved cysteine through the conserved F or W. The D gene is left open where the match is weak. The size of a clone is reported for some rows only, either as once, few or many, or as a class for expanded clones.

d_gene | j_gene | v_gene | abundance | CDR3nt | CDR3aa
- | TRBJ1-5 | TRBV5-4 | - | TGTGCCAGCAGCTTGGGCGGGGAAGGCAATCAGCCCCAGCATTTT | CASSLGGEGNQPQHF
- | TRBJ1-5 | TRBV19 | - | TGTGCCAGTAGCAGGGATGCCGGGAATCAGCCCCAGCATTTT | CASSRDAGNQPQHF
- | TRBJ1-4 | TRBV4-3 | - | TGCGCCAGCAGCCAAGATCCGAGACAGACAACTAATGAAAAACTGTTTTTT | CASSQDPRQTTNEKLFF
- | TRBJ2-3 | TRBV2 | once | TGTGCCAGCAGACAGTTGGCAGGGAGCACAGATACGCAGTATTTT | CASRQLAGSTDTQYF
TRBD1 | TRBJ1-2 | TRBV28 | - | TGTGCCAGCAGTCAAGAGGGACAGGTTAACTATGGCTACACCTTC | CASSQEGQVNYGYTF
TRBD2 | TRBJ2-3 | TRBV11-2 | - | TGTGCCAGCAGCTTAAGGCGGGGGGGAGATACGCAGTATTTT | CASSLRRGGDTQYF
- | TRBJ1-5 | TRBV11-2 | - | TGTGCCAGCAGCCCCTATGGCAATCAGCCCCAGCATTTT | CASSPYGNQPQHF
- | TRBJ2-7 | TRBV6-5 | - | TGTGCCAGCAGTTACTTGGGACAAGCCTACGAGCAGTACTTC | CASSYLGQAYEQYF
- | TRBJ1-2 | TRBV11-2 | - | TGTGCCAGCAGAAGCCCCGGCAGGGTGGCCCTCTATGGCTACACCTTC | CASRSPGRVALYGYTF
- | TRBJ2-5 | TRBV28 | - | TGTGCCAGCAGCCTACAGGGCGAAGAGACCCAGTACTTC | CASSLQGEETQYF
- | TRBJ2-3 | TRBV5-6 | once | TGTGCCAGCAGCTTGAGCCTATATACGCAGTATTTT | CASSLSLYTQYF
TRBD1 | TRBJ2-5 | TRBV6-5 | - | TGTGCCAGCAGCCCGACAGGGCAAGAGACCCAGTACTTC | CASSPTGQETQYF
- | TRBJ1-2 | TRBV6-2/TRBV6-3 | - | TGTGCCAGCAGTTATACCGAGAGCTATGGCTACACCTTC | CASSYTESYGYTF
- | TRBJ2-1 | TRBV5-1 | - | TGCGCCAGCAGCTTGGAGGCTAGAGGGTGGGCCTCGCAATGGGAGCAGTTCTTC | CASSLEARGWASQWEQFF
- | TRBJ1-2 | TRBV28 | few | TGTGCCAGCAGTTTAGGCAGAGGCTACACCTTC | CASSLGRGYTF
- | TRBJ2-1 | TRBV11-1 | - | TGTGCCAGCACCCCGGGAAACAATGAGCAGTTCTTC | CASTPGNNEQFF
- | TRBJ2-7 | TRBV28 | once | TGTGCCAGCACCTGGGGCAGGGGCGACTACGAGCAGTACTTC | CASTWGRGDYEQYF
- | TRBJ2-1 | TRBV6-2/TRBV6-3 | - | TGTGCCAGCAGTTACTTAAATGAGCAGTTCTTC | CASSYLNEQFF
TRBD1 | TRBJ1-5 | TRBV7-8 | - | TGTGCCAGCAGCTTAGCAAGGACAGGGGGCCAGCATTTT | CASSLARTGGQHF
- | TRBJ2-1 | TRBV11-2 | - | TGTGCCAGCAGCCCACGGGCACTCGGGGGAGCAACATACAATGAGCAGTTCTTC | CASSPRALGGATYNEQFF
- | TRBJ1-5 | TRBV4-3 | - | TGCGCCAGCAGCCAAGAGGGCAGGAATCAGCCCCAGCATTTT | CASSQEGRNQPQHF
TRBD1 | TRBJ1-2 | TRBV7-9 | - | TGTGCCAGCAGCTTAAACGAGGGGGCGTCTGGCTACACCTTC | CASSLNEGASGYTF
TRBD1 | TRBJ1-6 | TRBV5-1 | once | TGCGCCAGCAGCTTGCTGACAGGGGCCTCACCCCTCCACTTT | CASSLLTGASPLHF
TRBD1 | TRBJ1-1 | TRBV29-1 | - | TGCAGCGCACAGGGGACACTTGAAGCTTTCTTT | CSAQGTLEAFF
- | TRBJ2-2 | TRBV5-6 | - | TGTGCCAGCAGCTTGTCTCCCGGGGAGCTGTTTTTT | CASSLSPGELFF
TRBD1 | TRBJ2-3 | TRBV18 | - | TGTGCCAGCTCACTCGGACAGGGAGATACGCAGTATTTT | CASSLGQGDTQYF
- | TRBJ1-5 | TRBV25-1 | few | TGTGCCAGCAATTCGGGTGCTCAGCCCCAGCATTTT | CASNSGAQPQHF
TRBD1 | TRBJ1-1 | TRBV28 | - | TGTGCCAGCAGTCCGACAGGGAGGACTGAAGCTTTCTTT | CASSPTGRTEAFF
- | TRBJ1-2 | TRBV5-1 | - | TGCGCCAGCAGCTTGGGCAGGGATGGCTACACCTTC | CASSLGRDGYTF
TRBD2 | TRBJ2-2 | TRBV5-4 | - | TGTGCCAGCAGCTTCGGCGGGAGAAGCGGGGAGCTGTTTTTT | CASSFGGRSGELFF
- | TRBJ2-7 | TRBV7-2 | - | TGTGCCAGCAGCTTAGGAAGCGGTCCAACGTGGGAGCAGTACTTC | CASSLGSGPTWEQYF
TRBD2 | TRBJ2-3 | TRBV28 | - | TGTGCCAGCAGTTTATCGGGACTAGCGGGATGGTCAGATACGCAGTATTTT | CASSLSGLAGWSDTQYF
TRBD1 | TRBJ1-5 | TRBV6-1 | - | TGTGCCAGCAGTGAATGGGACAGGGAGGGGTATCAGCCCCAGCATTTT | CASSEWDREGYQPQHF
TRBD1 | TRBJ2-5 | TRBV18 | once | TGTGCCAGCTCACCACCGAGGGGGCCCCAAGAGACCCAGTACTTC | CASSPPRGPQETQYF
- | TRBJ1-1 | TRBV30 | - | TGTGCCTGGAGTCCCTTCACAGGAGAAGCTTTCTTT | CAWSPFTGEAFF
- | TRBJ1-1 | TRBV6-5 | - | TGTGCCAGCAGTTACTCGAGGGGGGGGCCGAAAATGGAAGCTTTCTTT | CASSYSRGGPKMEAFF
- | TRBJ2-7 | TRBV2 | - | TGTGCCAGCAACAGACAGGTGGCATCCTACGAGCAGTACTTC | CASNRQVASYEQYF
- | TRBJ1-4 | TRBV4-1 | once | TGCGCCAGCAGCCCCGGACTCTACGGGGGAACTAATGAAAAACTGTTTTTT | CASSPGLYGGTNEKLFF
- | TRBJ1-6 | TRBV7-2 | - | TGTGCCAGCAGACGTGTCAGCGGGACTTCTTGGGATTCACCCCTCCACTTT | CASRRVSGTSWDSPLHF
- | TRBJ1-1 | TRBV12-3/TRBV12-4 | - | TGTGCCAGCAGTTCAACGATAATTCGGGCTTTCTTT | CASSSTIIRAFF
TRBD1 | TRBJ2-7 | TRBV7-2 | - | TGTGCCAGCAGCGCACCGGGACAGGGAGGCTACGAGCAGTACTTC | CASSAPGQGGYEQYF
TRBD1 | TRBJ2-1 | TRBV9 | - | TGTGCCAGCAGCGTAGCGGGACAGTCTTACAATGAGCAGTTCTTC | CASSVAGQSYNEQFF
TRBD2 | TRBJ2-2 | TRBV7-7 | - | TGTGCCAGCAGCCAAGCGGGGGACCCGAACACCGGGGAGCTGTTTTTT | CASSQAGDPNTGELFF
TRBD1 | TRBJ1-1 | TRBV27 | - | TGTGCCAGCTATTCAGGGGGAGGAACTGAAGCTTTCTTT | CASYSGGGTEAFF
TRBD1 | TRBJ2-1 | TRBV2 | - | TGTGCCAGCAGTGGTTTGAGACCGGGACAGAGCTCCTACAATGAGCAGTTCTTC | CASSGLRPGQSSYNEQFF
TRBD1 | TRBJ2-6 | TRBV4-1 | - | TGCGCCAGCAGCCACCCGGACAGGGGTGTCGCTGGGGCCAACGTCCTGACTTTC | CASSHPDRGVAGANVLTF
TRBD1 | TRBJ1-2 | TRBV9 | - | TGTGCCAGCAGCCTCCGGACAGGGATCTATGGCTACACCTTC | CASSLRTGIYGYTF